Shown below are 19 T cell receptor beta chains from a single sample sequenced in a study of blood T cell repertoires in COVID-19. The data were produced by immunoSEQ multiplex PCR, yet TCRdb's version contains in-frame clones alone and is incomplete. The sample lists 150,000 to 190,000 clones, around 84% occurring once. The sample comprised PBMCs or T cells enriched from blood (not recorded which). These receptors were collected from a man aged 50 or older who had recovered from COVID-19.

J is TRBJ1-3 and V is TRBV6-5; D perhaps matches TRBD1 (5 bases). The germline V gene encodes CDR1 MNHEY and CDR2 SVGAGI. V lost 8 bases, J lost 2 bases, and 16 bases lay in between. The CDR3 is 15 amino acids. CDR3 in DNA: TGTGCCAGCGCCCGGCCAGGGCCCACTGGAAACACCATATATTTT. Translating it yields CASARPGPTGNTIYF.

The chain joins TRBV18 to TRBJ2-4; TRBD1 matches 7 bases. V gave up 3 bases and J gave up 0 bases; unmatched junction bases: 5. Germline V gene lookup returns CDR1 KGHSH and CDR2 LQKENI. The CDR3 length is 16 residues. The CDR3 here is CASSPTQGIAKNIQYF. The CDR3 DNA reads TGTGCCAGCTCACCTACACAGGGGATAGCCAAAAACATTCAGTACTTC.

The rearrangement uses TRBV19 and TRBJ2-7; a weak D match, TRBD1 (7 bases). The CDR3 has 13 residues. Trimming left V 9 bases short and J 2 bases short, with 14 bases between. Germline V lookup: CDR1 LNHDA, CDR2 SQIVND (reference sequence). CDR3 coding DNA: TGTGCCAGCCGACAGGGAGGAACCTACGAGCAGTACTTC. Translated, it gives CASRQGGTYEQYF.

The V and J genes are TRBV29-1 and TRBJ1-2, with D perhaps matching TRBD1 (6 bases). The V and J ends lost 1 base and 8 bases respectively, with 11 bases between them. The CDR3 sequence is 12 residues long. The germline CDR1 and CDR2 sequences are SQVTM and ANQGSEA. CDR3 bases: TGCAGCGTTGAAGGGACAGACACCGGCTACACCTTC. Its protein is CSVEGTDTGYTF. Drawing the rest from reference TRBV29-1 and TRBJ1-2, the complete variable domain is SAVISQKPSRDICQRGTSLTIQCQVDSQVTMMFWYRQQPGQSLTLIATANQGSEATYESGFVIDKFPISRPNLTFSTLTVSNMSPEDSSIYLCSVEGTDTGYTFGSGTRLTVV.

The sample holds one count of this clone. The chain joins TRBV4-2 to TRBJ1-5; D call uncertain. Trimming pared 6 bases from V and 1 base from J, leaving 10 bases between. The CDR3 has 14 residues. Germline lookup yields CDR1 LGHNA and CDR2 YNFKEQ. The CDR3 is CASSRGPSNQPQHF. As DNA, the CDR3 is TGTGCCAGCAGTCGTGGGCCAAGCAATCAGCCCCAGCATTTT.

V and J are TRBV7-2 and TRBJ2-5, with a tentative D call TRBD1 (6 bases). Germline lookup yields CDR1 SGHTA and CDR2 FQGNSA. V lost 5 bases to trimming and J lost 1 base, with 11 bases between them. The CDR3 is made up of 14 amino acids. CDR3 bases: TGTGCCAGCAGCGAAGCAGGGGTCCAAGAGACCCAGTACTTC. It encodes CASSEAGVQETQYF.

The chain recombines TRBV5-1 with TRBJ2-1; D is unresolved. Germline values: CDR1 SGHRS, CDR2 YFSETQ. CDR3 length: 13 amino acids. The ends were cut back, 1 base at V and 10 bases at J, with 12 bases in the middle. CDR3 region: CASSLSQAGEQFF. In DNA form, the CDR3 reads TGCGCCAGCAGCTTGTCGCAGGCTGGGGAGCAGTTCTTC. Using reference TRBV5-1 and TRBJ2-1 for the parts outside the CDR3, the full variable domain is KAGVTQTPRYLIKTRGQQVTLSCSPISGHRSVSWYQQTPGQGLQFLFEYFSETQRNKGNFPGRFSGRQFSNSRSEMNVSTLELGDSALYLCASSLSQAGEQFFGPGTRLTVL.

V and J are TRBV7-2 and TRBJ2-6, with D hard to call. Trimming pared 5 bases from V and 3 bases from J, leaving 11 bases between. The length of the CDR3 is 15 residues. Germline values: CDR1 SGHTA, CDR2 FQGNSA. Here the CDR3 reads CASSPQLRGANVLTF. CDR3 DNA: TGTGCCAGCAGCCCCCAGTTACGTGGGGCCAACGTCCTGACTTTC.

On this clone: Sequence at one end of the junction differs from germline and may be a read error. This sequence joins TRBV14 and TRBJ2-7; D ambiguous. Germline CDR1 is SGHDN and CDR2 is FVKESK. CDR3 length equals 13 residues. The CDR3 loop is CASSQGLSYEQYF. The CDR3 bases are TGTGCCAGCAGTCAAGGGCTTTCCTACGAGCAGTACTTC. The whole variable domain, filled in from reference TRBV14 and TRBJ2-7, reads EAGVTQFPSHSVIEKGQTVTLRCDPISGHDNLYWYRRVMGKEIKFLLHFVKESKQDESGMPNNRFLAERTGGTYSTLKVQPAELEDSGVYFCASSQGLSYEQYFGPGTRLTVT.

As regards this clone: Other DNA sequences in the sample encode the same CDR3. The chain combines TRBV7-2 with TRBJ1-5; D may be TRBD1 (6 bases). This CDR3 contains 15 residues. V shed 1 base and J shed 1 base, with 8 bases lying between them. Per the germline V gene, CDR1 is SGHTA and CDR2 is FQGNSA. The CDR3 region is CASSLGQGSNQPQHF. In DNA, the CDR3 is TGTGCCAGCAGCTTAGGGCAGGGGAGCAATCAGCCCCAGCATTTT.

Remarks on this clone: The junction and the germline gene differ at one end; a read error may be behind it. CDR3 in DNA: TGTGCCAGCAGAGTCGGCCGCAACAGTGAAGCTTTCTTT. The encoded protein is CASRVGRNSEAFF. The chain carries TRBV7-2 and TRBJ1-1; no firm D call. CDR3 length: 13 amino acids. The germline gives CDR1 SGHTA, CDR2 FQGNSA. Together with reference TRBV7-2 and TRBJ1-1, the CDR3 gives the full variable domain: GAGVSQSPSNKVTEKGKDVELRCDPISGHTALYWYRQSLGQGLEFLIYFQGNSAPDKSGLPSDRFSAERTGGSVSTLTIQRTQQEDSAVYLCASRVGRNSEAFFGQGTRLTVV.

This chain uses TRBV19 with TRBJ2-1; D may be TRBD2 (5 bases). The CDR3 loop spans 16 amino acids. Germline V gene data show CDR1 as LNHDA and CDR2 as SQIVND (reference sequence). Trimming removed 3 bases at V and 3 bases at J, with 15 bases between. DNA for the CDR3: TGTGCCAGTAGTATTTACTCCAACCGGGGCTACAATGAGCAGTTCTTC. It codes for CASSIYSNRGYNEQFF.

This clone was found a few times. The chain employs TRBV6-4 and TRBJ1-2; 7 bases fit TRBD1. Germline V gene sequence: CDR1 MRHNA, CDR2 SNTAGT. The V and J ends lost 6 bases and 8 bases, in that order; junction bases with no gene match: 6. The CDR3 has 12 amino acids. The CDR3 loop is CASRTGEGGYTF. CDR3 in DNA: TGTGCCAGCAGAACAGGGGAAGGCGGCTACACCTTC.

This clone was recorded only once. This chain links TRBV7-9 with TRBJ1-2; weak D call: TRBD1 (5 bases). With 2 bases removed from V and 3 bases from J, the gap between germline ends came to 16 bases. The CDR3 is made up of 16 amino acids. The germline V gene encodes CDR1 SEHNR and CDR2 FQNEAQ (reference sequence). CDR3 sequence (DNA): TGTGCCAGCAGCTTACCCAAAGACAGCTACTACTATGGCTACACCTTC. Encoded protein: CASSLPKDSYYYGYTF.

This rearrangement joins TRBV7-2 to TRBJ1-5; the D gene is possibly TRBD1 (5 bases). V lost 2 bases and J lost 2, with 13 bases in between. CDR3 length equals 16 residues. Germline-derived CDR1 and CDR2 are SGHTA and FQGNSA. CDR3 bases: TGTGCCAGCAGCTTAATGAGTGGGACTGGCAATCAGCCCCAGCATTTT. Amino acids: CASSLMSGTGNQPQHF.

The V call is TRBV2, the J call TRBJ2-5, with 8 bases aligning to TRBD1. The CDR3 length is 15 residues. CDR1 is SNHLY and CDR2 is FYNNEI in the germline V gene. With 7 bases clipped from V and 4 bases from J, the junction kept 11 bases outside the gene matches. This CDR3 reads CASTQWTGTRETQYF. CDR3 DNA: TGTGCCAGCACGCAATGGACAGGGACGAGAGAGACCCAGTACTTC.

The chain uses TRBV7-9 and TRBJ2-7, with 7 bases aligning to TRBD1. CDR3 length: 15 residues. Trimming took 5 bases from V and 1 from J; bases not matched to a gene: 8. Germline V gives CDR1 SEHNR, CDR2 FQNEAQ (reference sequence). CDR3 in amino acids: CASSLWTGTSYEQYF. The DNA for the CDR3 is TGTGCCAGCAGCCTCTGGACAGGCACTTCCTACGAGCAGTACTTC.

This clone was recorded many times. The chain is built from TRBV4-1 and TRBJ2-7; TRBD2 is a possible D gene (5 bases). The germline V gene encodes CDR1 MGHRA and CDR2 YSYEKL. V was pared by 0 bases and J by 4 bases, with 13 bases between. The CDR3 is 15 amino acids. The CDR3 protein is CASSQDWPDWYEQYF. The CDR3 nucleotides read TGCGCCAGCAGCCAAGACTGGCCGGACTGGTACGAGCAGTACTTC.

This sequence joins TRBV5-1 and TRBJ1-3, with a weak D call TRBD1 (5 bases). The germline CDR1 and CDR2 sequences are SGHRS and YFSETQ. The CDR3 contains 19 residues. The V and J ends lost 3 bases and 1 base respectively, with 23 bases between them. CDR3 nucleotide sequence: TGCGCCAGCAGCTCTCTTGGGGGAGGGGTGCCGGATTCTGGAAACACCATATATTTT. Encoded protein: CASSSLGGGVPDSGNTIYF.